This entry lists 14 T cell receptor beta chains sequenced from one sample in a study of shared clonotypes between healthy human individuals. Produced via immunoSEQ multiplex PCR; TCRdb's table is partial and in-frame only. Of about 2.5 million clones detected, 85% to 95% appear once; the ten largest clones hold about 0.41%. The specimen sequenced was naive CD4+ T cells from PBMCs. Subset given: CD45RA+ positively selected. All receptors come from a young man in good health. Some clones in this sample may be carry-over from other donors' samples.

The chain links TRBV2 to TRBJ1-4; D uncertain. The V end lost 3 bases, the J end lost 7 bases, and 12 bases lay between the germline ends. Per germline, CDR1 SNHLY and CDR2 FYNNEI. CDR3 length equals 14 residues. The CDR3 DNA is TGTGCCAGCAGTGAGGGGTCAGGAAGTGAAAAACTGTTTTTT. Residues: CASSEGSGSEKLFF.

V usage is TRBV18 and J usage is TRBJ1-4; 9 bases fit TRBD1. This CDR3 region has 14 residues. Germline values: CDR1 KGHSH, CDR2 LQKENI. The junction had 4 bases not matched to a gene; V was cut back by 5 bases and J by 6 bases. Written as DNA, the CDR3 is TGTGCCAGCTCATCGACAGGGGGATATGAAAAACTGTTTTTT. Translated, it gives CASSSTGGYEKLFF.

This chain joins TRBV10-3 and TRBJ1-5; 10 bases are shared with TRBD1. The germline V gene has CDR1 ENHRY and CDR2 SYGVKD. The CDR3 is 15 amino acids. Losses at the gene ends were 6 bases for V and 4 bases for J; bases not matched to a gene: 6. The CDR3 nucleotides are TGTGCCATCAGCCCGGGACAGGGGCGAAATCAGCCCCAGCATTTT. Protein: CAISPGQGRNQPQHF.

This chain joins TRBV14 and TRBJ1-1, with no clear D. CDR1 is SGHDN, CDR2 FVKESK, per germline. The CDR3 totals 13 residues. Deletions cut 5 bases from V and 1 base from J, with 8 bases between. DNA for the CDR3: TGTGCCAGCAGCGCTGTCCGGAACACTGAAGCTTTCTTT. Translated: CASSAVRNTEAFF.

In the case of this clone: Distinct nucleotide sequences in the sample also encode this CDR3. This rearrangement joins TRBV7-2 to TRBJ2-3; no clear D gene. With 5 bases removed from V and 3 bases from J, the gap between germline ends came to 6 bases. Germline V CDR1 and CDR2: SGHTA, FQGNSA. The CDR3 has 12 amino acids. The CDR3 is CASSLRTDTQYF. Written as DNA, the CDR3 is TGTGCCAGCAGCCTTAGAACAGATACGCAGTATTTT.

Regarding this clone: This sample includes further DNA sequences coding for the same CDR3. This chain connects TRBV15 to TRBJ1-5, with D possibly TRBD1 on 6 matching bases. From germline, CDR1 is LNHNV and CDR2 YYDKDF (reference sequence). V dropped 3 bases and J dropped 7 bases, with 10 bases sitting between them. This CDR3 comprises 13 residues. The CDR3 protein is CATSREQGQPQHF. DNA for the CDR3: TGTGCCACCAGCAGGGAACAGGGCCAGCCCCAGCATTTT. Full variable domain (outside the CDR3, taken from reference TRBV15 and TRBJ1-5): DAMVIQNPRYQVTQFGKPVTLSCSQTLNHNVMYWYQQKSSQAPKLLFHYYDKDFNNEADTPDNFQSRRPNTSFCFLDIRSPGLGDTAMYLCATSREQGQPQHFGDGTRLSIL.

The gene calls are TRBV10-3 and TRBJ2-3; 7 nucleotides line up with TRBD2. Germline CDR1 reads ENHRY; CDR2 reads SYGVKD. Trimming at V came to 6 bases and at J to 5 bases, leaving 8 bases not matched to a gene. This CDR3 is 14 amino acids long. CDR3: CAISTGGGQDTQYF. As DNA, the CDR3 is TGTGCCATCAGCACTGGGGGAGGGCAAGATACGCAGTATTTT.

J is TRBJ2-7 and V is TRBV28; 7 bases line up with TRBD2. CDR3 length: 15 residues. The V segment lost 5 bases and the J segment 2 bases; nucleotides outside the gene matches: 9. Per the germline V gene, CDR1 is MDHEN and CDR2 is SYDVKM. Here the CDR3 reads CASSHAGAGTYEQYF. In nucleotides, the CDR3 is TGTGCCAGCAGTCACGCAGGAGCGGGAACCTACGAGCAGTACTTC.

The V call is TRBV29-1, the J call TRBJ2-7, with D hard to call. CDR1 SQVTM and CDR2 ANQGSEA come from the germline V gene. Trimming removed 4 bases at V and 4 bases at J, with 8 bases between. This CDR3 is built from 11 residues. The CDR3 is CSVVTVYEQYF. The CDR3 nucleotides are TGCAGCGTTGTAACGGTATACGAGCAGTACTTC.

The gene calls are TRBV2 and TRBJ2-5, with D perhaps TRBD1 or TRBD2 (5 bases each). The germline V and J ends were trimmed by 4 bases and 0 bases, with 12 bases remaining between them. Germline loops: CDR1 SNHLY, CDR2 FYNNEI. This CDR3 has 15 residues. CDR3 nucleotide sequence: TGTGCCAGCAGTGGGGGGTCCCAGTACCAAGAGACCCAGTACTTC. Translated: CASSGGSQYQETQYF.

The chain is built from TRBV10-3 and TRBJ1-2; 7 bases are shared with TRBD1. This CDR3 is 13 amino acids long. J lost 7 bases, V lost 4 bases, and 6 bases had no gene match. Germline loops: CDR1 ENHRY, CDR2 SYGVKD. DNA for the CDR3: TGTGCCATCAGTGTTGGCAGGGGGGTTGGCTACACCTTC. It translates to CAISVGRGVGYTF.

This clone was counted between two and nine times. DNA for the CDR3: TGTGCCCACGAGGGGACAGGGGCTGAAAAACTGTTTTTT. Encoded protein: CAHEGTGAEKLFF. The rearrangement uses TRBV9 and TRBJ1-4; 10 bases agree with TRBD1. Unmatched junction bases numbered 7, after V lost 10 bases and J lost 7 bases. The CDR3 extends over 13 amino acids. CDR1 and CDR2 (germline): SGDLS, YYNGEE.

The CDR3 DNA sequence: TGTGCCACCAGAATGGAGTCTCAACTTAATCAGCCCCAGCATTTT. Translation: CATRMESQLNQPQHF. The gene calls are TRBV15 and TRBJ1-5, with D uncertain. Germline CDR1 and CDR2: LNHNV and YYDKDF (reference sequence). Trimming shortened V by 6 bases and J by 4 bases, and 16 bases separated the two germline ends. The CDR3 contains 15 residues.

The DNA for the CDR3 is TGTGCCATCAGTGATTTAGACAGGGGCGGCCCTGAAGCTTTCTTT. Its protein is CAISDLDRGGPEAFF. This chain uses TRBV10-3 with TRBJ1-1, with 8 nucleotides matching TRBD1. There are 15 residues in the CDR3. After removal of 3 bases from V and 6 bases from J, the junction contained 9 bases not matched to a gene. Germline CDR1 and CDR2: ENHRY and SYGVKD.